Listed below are T cell receptor beta chains from one sample, sequenced in a study of cytomegalovirus exposure and HLA in healthy donors. Some clones are missing from TCRdb's copy, which holds only in-frame ones; the method was immunoSEQ multiplex PCR. The sample has over 110,000 clones, approximately 78% seen once. Sequences were obtained from PBMCs. The receptors originated from a young woman in good health and CMV-seropositive. CDR3s include the opening cysteine and the closing phenylalanine or tryptophan. D genes are given only for firm matches. Clone size is given for some rows only: seen once, a few or many times, or a class if the clone is expanded.

CDR3aa: CASRETGSSYEQYF
j_gene: TRBJ2-7
abundance: NA
d_gene: NA
v_gene: TRBV6-5

CDR3aa: CASSDPGQGAYGYTF
j_gene: TRBJ1-2
abundance: NA
d_gene: TRBD1
v_gene: TRBV10-1

CDR3aa: CASAGAVDTEAFF
j_gene: TRBJ1-1
abundance: once
d_gene: NA
v_gene: TRBV6-6

CDR3aa: CASSSQLQGAAANEKLFF
j_gene: TRBJ1-4
abundance: few
d_gene: TRBD1
v_gene: TRBV18

CDR3aa: CASSLGGGNTEAFF
j_gene: TRBJ1-1
abundance: NA
d_gene: NA
v_gene: TRBV5-1

CDR3aa: CASSMRLLYGYTF
j_gene: TRBJ1-2
abundance: once
d_gene: NA
v_gene: TRBV19

CDR3aa: CASSPDGDSPLHF
j_gene: TRBJ1-6
abundance: NA
d_gene: NA
v_gene: TRBV5-1

CDR3aa: CASSPTLAGEETQYF
j_gene: TRBJ2-5
abundance: few
d_gene: TRBD2
v_gene: TRBV7-2

CDR3aa: CASSQSGTGWDEQFF
j_gene: TRBJ2-1
abundance: few
d_gene: TRBD1
v_gene: TRBV14

CDR3aa: CASSQARGSNQPQHF
j_gene: TRBJ1-5
abundance: NA
d_gene: NA
v_gene: TRBV4-1

CDR3aa: CAISGTAMNTEAFF
j_gene: TRBJ1-1
abundance: NA
d_gene: NA
v_gene: TRBV10-3

CDR3aa: CASSLDGGGLADTQYF
j_gene: TRBJ2-3
abundance: few
d_gene: NA
v_gene: TRBV5-1

CDR3aa: CASSLREGPSYEQYF
j_gene: TRBJ2-7
abundance: NA
d_gene: TRBD2
v_gene: TRBV5-1

CDR3aa: CASSLAYYRDSSNEKLFF
j_gene: TRBJ1-4
abundance: NA
d_gene: TRBD1
v_gene: TRBV7-9

CDR3aa: CAWSVRWGDTEAFF
j_gene: TRBJ1-1
abundance: few
d_gene: NA
v_gene: TRBV30

CDR3aa: CASSLRAGGQPQHF
j_gene: TRBJ1-5
abundance: NA
d_gene: TRBD1
v_gene: TRBV28

CDR3aa: CASIRSTGGANTGELFF
j_gene: TRBJ2-2
abundance: once
d_gene: TRBD1
v_gene: TRBV2

CDR3aa: CASSSRGVPGEAFF
j_gene: TRBJ1-1
abundance: NA
d_gene: NA
v_gene: TRBV25-1

CDR3aa: CASRSAGANVLTF
j_gene: TRBJ2-6
abundance: NA
d_gene: NA
v_gene: TRBV7-2

CDR3aa: CASSFFGTSGGEETQYF
j_gene: TRBJ2-5
abundance: NA
d_gene: TRBD2
v_gene: TRBV7-2

CDR3aa: CASSPPEEETQYF
j_gene: TRBJ2-5
abundance: NA
d_gene: NA
v_gene: TRBV18

CDR3aa: CASSQEPRTASGNTIYF
j_gene: TRBJ1-3
abundance: NA
d_gene: NA
v_gene: TRBV4-1

CDR3aa: CASSSPSGQGQETQYF
j_gene: TRBJ2-5
abundance: NA
d_gene: TRBD1
v_gene: TRBV5-1

CDR3aa: CAWRDRAKYGTEAFF
j_gene: TRBJ1-1
abundance: NA
d_gene: TRBD1
v_gene: TRBV30

CDR3aa: CASSGTGNSYNEQFF
j_gene: TRBJ2-1
abundance: NA
d_gene: TRBD1
v_gene: TRBV10-1

CDR3aa: CASSLRTGRNSPLHF
j_gene: TRBJ1-6
abundance: few
d_gene: TRBD1
v_gene: TRBV14

CDR3aa: CASSFHVSTGELFF
j_gene: TRBJ2-2
abundance: NA
d_gene: NA
v_gene: TRBV5-1

CDR3aa: CASSRPLADTDTQYF
j_gene: TRBJ2-3
abundance: once
d_gene: TRBD2
v_gene: TRBV5-1

CDR3aa: CAIRDTSEAFF
j_gene: TRBJ1-1
abundance: NA
d_gene: NA
v_gene: TRBV30

CDR3aa: CATSLPDKYEQYF
j_gene: TRBJ2-7
abundance: NA
d_gene: NA
v_gene: TRBV15

CDR3aa: CATSRGQNYGYTF
j_gene: TRBJ1-2
abundance: NA
d_gene: NA
v_gene: TRBV15

CDR3aa: CASRKQGQPQHF
j_gene: TRBJ1-5
abundance: NA
d_gene: NA
v_gene: TRBV28

CDR3aa: CASSVEPSGYSYNEQFF
j_gene: TRBJ2-1
abundance: once
d_gene: TRBD2
v_gene: TRBV9

CDR3aa: CASSLGVQGRNTEAFF
j_gene: TRBJ1-1
abundance: once
d_gene: NA
v_gene: TRBV5-6

CDR3aa: CASSVRTGRGDTQYF
j_gene: TRBJ2-3
abundance: NA
d_gene: NA
v_gene: TRBV7-2

CDR3aa: CASSEGGSGYTF
j_gene: TRBJ1-2
abundance: NA
d_gene: NA
v_gene: TRBV6-1

CDR3aa: CASTLNRGHHSYNSPLHF
j_gene: TRBJ1-6
abundance: NA
d_gene: TRBD1
v_gene: TRBV5-6

CDR3aa: CASSPTGRSGNTIYF
j_gene: TRBJ1-3
abundance: NA
d_gene: TRBD1
v_gene: TRBV28

CDR3aa: CASSLLGVEQFF
j_gene: TRBJ2-1
abundance: NA
d_gene: NA
v_gene: TRBV5-6

CDR3aa: CACNGGAGNTGELFF
j_gene: TRBJ2-2
abundance: NA
d_gene: TRBD2
v_gene: TRBV30

CDR3aa: CASGYLGTSTEAFF
j_gene: TRBJ1-1
abundance: NA
d_gene: NA
v_gene: TRBV27

CDR3aa: CAIKGTGKYEQYF
j_gene: NA
abundance: NA
d_gene: TRBD1
v_gene: TRBV10-3

CDR3aa: CASSLRGTEAFF
j_gene: TRBJ1-1
abundance: NA
d_gene: NA
v_gene: TRBV5-1

CDR3aa: CASSLAGTYEQYF
j_gene: TRBJ2-7
abundance: few
d_gene: NA
v_gene: TRBV5-1

CDR3aa: CASSLRASQNIQYF
j_gene: TRBJ2-4
abundance: NA
d_gene: NA
v_gene: TRBV5-8

CDR3aa: CASSELVGGSTDTQYF
j_gene: TRBJ2-3
abundance: NA
d_gene: NA
v_gene: TRBV6-1

CDR3aa: CSVGHPSEKLFF
j_gene: TRBJ1-4
abundance: NA
d_gene: NA
v_gene: TRBV29-1

CDR3aa: CASSPWGGGRTEAFF
j_gene: TRBJ1-1
abundance: NA
d_gene: NA
v_gene: TRBV19

CDR3aa: CASSRRTGGNYGYTF
j_gene: TRBJ1-2
abundance: NA
d_gene: TRBD1
v_gene: TRBV28

CDR3aa: CASASSVTLGSSTDTQYF
j_gene: TRBJ2-3
abundance: few
d_gene: NA
v_gene: TRBV27

CDR3aa: CASRPTDRGRTSGANVLTF
j_gene: TRBJ2-6
abundance: NA
d_gene: TRBD1
v_gene: TRBV2

CDR3aa: CASSLEVTGKTTNEKLFF
j_gene: TRBJ1-4
abundance: NA
d_gene: NA
v_gene: TRBV11-2

CDR3aa: CASSLPGLAGSHFYEQYF
j_gene: NA
abundance: NA
d_gene: TRBD2
v_gene: TRBV5-1

CDR3aa: CSVHERNTEAFF
j_gene: TRBJ1-1
abundance: NA
d_gene: NA
v_gene: TRBV29-1

CDR3aa: CASSPTGGGTGELFF
j_gene: TRBJ2-2
abundance: NA
d_gene: TRBD1
v_gene: TRBV11-2

CDR3aa: CASSQGDVGGAQPQHF
j_gene: TRBJ1-5
abundance: NA
d_gene: TRBD1
v_gene: TRBV5-1

CDR3aa: CASSVVGTAAGNTIYF
j_gene: TRBJ1-3
abundance: NA
d_gene: NA
v_gene: TRBV9

CDR3aa: CASSFSDRNEQYF
j_gene: TRBJ2-7
abundance: medium-sized
d_gene: TRBD1
v_gene: TRBV27

CDR3aa: CASSYSSRDQPQHF
j_gene: TRBJ1-5
abundance: NA
d_gene: NA
v_gene: TRBV6-6

CDR3aa: CASSRVGVTEAFF
j_gene: TRBJ1-1
abundance: few
d_gene: NA
v_gene: TRBV6-6